This TCR beta chain was identified during a study of shared clonotypes between healthy human individuals. The count of this clone is one. Data came from immunoSEQ multiplex PCR; TCRdb stores just in-frame clones and leaves some out. In the table there are about 690,000 clones, 90% of which are singletons. All donors were healthy HIV-negative adults lacking recent acute infections or vaccinations. This clonotype was sampled from a man aged 18 to 30 in good health. Some clones in this sample may be carry-over from other donors' samples. Sequencing used memory CD8+ T cells from PBMCs. Subset specified: CD45RO+ cells pooled with CCR7-negative TemRA cells.

The CDR3: CASSLAGLAGVNEQFF. CDR3 nucleotides: TGTGCCAGCAGCTTAGCTGGGCTAGCGGGCGTTAATGAGCAGTTCTTC. The chain recombines TRBV7-9 with TRBJ2-1; 8 bases map to TRBD2. Trimming cost V 0 bases and J 7 bases; bases outside gene matches: 8. Looked up from germline, CDR1 is SEHNR and CDR2 is FQNEAQ (reference sequence). The CDR3 spans 16 residues.